These T cell receptor beta chains were read from a single sample in a study of T-cell reconstitution after alpha-beta-depleted transplantation in children. TCRdb fed the PCR reads into MiXCR, producing one record per CDR3 protein. The sample records hundreds of thousands of distinct CDR3 sequences, about 9.9% being singletons. Sample: peripheral blood, taken 180 days after TCRalphabeta/CD19-depleted stem cell transplant. The receptors shown here come from a male patient aged 2 to 10 who had a stem cell transplant for chronic granulomatous disease, so the T cells may come from the graft donor. The CDR3 runs from the conserved cysteine through the conserved F or W. D genes are given only for firm matches. The listing skips clone size in some rows; elsewhere it reads once, few, many or a size class.

j_call d_call clone_size v_call cdr3_aa cdr3_nt
TRBJ2-2 . many TRBV4-1 CASSEGDLTTGELFF TGCGCCAGCAGCGAAGGGGACCTCACCACCGGGGAGCTGTTTTTT
TRBJ2-5 . many TRBV5-4 CASSPGWGETQYF TGTGCCAGCAGCCCCGGTTGGGGGGAGACCCAGTACTTC
TRBJ2-2 TRBD2 many TRBV5-4 CASSSASRREGLGGELFF TGTGCCAGCAGCTCCGCCAGCAGGCGGGAGGGCCTCGGCGGGGAGCTGTTTTTT
TRBJ2-1 TRBD2 many TRBV5-5 CASSLSTAGALGEQFF TGTGCCAGCAGCTTGTCGACAGCGGGAGCGCTGGGAGAGCAGTTCTTC
TRBJ2-3 TRBD1 many TRBV7-3 CASAAGTGQDTQYF TGTGCCAGTGCAGCCGGGACAGGGCAAGATACGCAGTATTTT
TRBJ2-2 . many TRBV5-1 CARRETGELFF TGCGCCAGGAGGGAAACCGGGGAGCTGTTTTTT
TRBJ1-5 . many TRBV6-5 CASSYRENNQPQHF TGTGCCAGCAGTTACAGGGAAAACAATCAGCCCCAGCATTTT
TRBJ1-1 . many TRBV4-3 CASSQASTVNTEAFF TGCGCCAGCAGCCAAGCGTCGACGGTGAACACTGAAGCTTTCTTT
TRBJ1-1 . many TRBV5-1 CASELGGTNTEAFF TGCGCCAGCGAGCTTGGGGGAACAAACACTGAAGCTTTCTTT
TRBJ2-5 TRBD2 . TRBV5-4 CASRGNKGLAGGQETQYF TGTGCCAGCAGAGGCAATAAGGGACTAGCGGGAGGCCAAGAGACCCAGTACTTC
TRBJ1-1 TRBD1 few TRBV29-1 CSVEGTGATEAFF TGCAGCGTTGAAGGGACAGGGGCCACTGAAGCTTTCTTT
TRBJ2-7 . many TRBV7-2 CASSFSNYEQYF TGTGCCAGCAGCTTTTCTAACTACGAGCAGTACTTC
TRBJ1-1 . many TRBV12-3/TRBV12-4 CASSFIGRWSEKTEAFF TGTGCCAGCAGTTTTATCGGGCGTTGGTCGGAGAAGACTGAAGCTTTCTTT
TRBJ2-6 . many TRBV5-1 CASSFHGANVLTF TGCGCCAGCAGCTTCCATGGGGCCAACGTCCTGACTTTC
TRBJ1-5 TRBD1 many TRBV20-1 CSARDVTGEGQPQHF TGCAGTGCTAGAGATGTGACAGGGGAGGGACAGCCCCAGCATTTT